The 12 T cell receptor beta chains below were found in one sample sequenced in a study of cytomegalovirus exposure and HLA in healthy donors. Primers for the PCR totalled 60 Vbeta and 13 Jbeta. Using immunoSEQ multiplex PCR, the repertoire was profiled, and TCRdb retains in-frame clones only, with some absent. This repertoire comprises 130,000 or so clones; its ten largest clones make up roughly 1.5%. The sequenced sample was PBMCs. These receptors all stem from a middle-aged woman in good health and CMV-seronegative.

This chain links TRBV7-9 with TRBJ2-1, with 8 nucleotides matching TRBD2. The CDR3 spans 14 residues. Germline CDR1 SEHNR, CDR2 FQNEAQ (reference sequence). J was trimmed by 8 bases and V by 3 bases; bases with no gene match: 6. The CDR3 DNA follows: TGTGCCAGCAGCTTGCCGGGGGGGCCGTATGAGCAGTTCTTC. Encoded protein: CASSLPGGPYEQFF.

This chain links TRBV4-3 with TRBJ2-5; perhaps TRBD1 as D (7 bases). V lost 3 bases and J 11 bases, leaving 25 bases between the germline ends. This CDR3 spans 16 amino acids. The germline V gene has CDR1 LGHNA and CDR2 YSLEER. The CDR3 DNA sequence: TGCGCCAGCAGCCACACCACCGGAGGGGGCCAAGAAGAGCAGTACTTC. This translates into CASSHTTGGGQEEQYF.

The chain's CDR3 is CSVVSPARETQYF. The CDR3 DNA is TGCAGCGTCGTAAGTCCCGCCAGGGAGACCCAGTACTTC. This chain links TRBV29-1 with TRBJ2-5; unclear D gene. The CDR3 has 13 residues. Trimming left V 6 bases short and J 5 bases short, with 16 bases between. Germline V gene lookup returns CDR1 SQVTM and CDR2 ANQGSEA. Together with reference TRBV29-1 and TRBJ2-5, the CDR3 gives the full variable domain: SAVISQKPSRDICQRGTSLTIQCQVDSQVTMMFWYRQQPGQSLTLIATANQGSEATYESGFVIDKFPISRPNLTFSTLTVSNMSPEDSSIYLCSVVSPARETQYFGPGTRLLVL.

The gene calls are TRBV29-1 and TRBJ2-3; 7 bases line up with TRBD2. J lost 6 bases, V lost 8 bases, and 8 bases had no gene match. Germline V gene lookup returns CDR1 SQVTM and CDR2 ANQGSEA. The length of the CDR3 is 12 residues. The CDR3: CSLLAGQDTQYF. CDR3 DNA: TGCAGCTTATTAGCGGGCCAGGATACGCAGTATTTT.

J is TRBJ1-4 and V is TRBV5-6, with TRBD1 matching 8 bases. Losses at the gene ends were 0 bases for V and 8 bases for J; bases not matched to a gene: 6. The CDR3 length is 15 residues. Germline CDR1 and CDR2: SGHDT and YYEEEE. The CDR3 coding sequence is TGTGCCAGCAGCTTGGGCCAGGGGGCGATGGAAAAACTGTTTTTT. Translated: CASSLGQGAMEKLFF.

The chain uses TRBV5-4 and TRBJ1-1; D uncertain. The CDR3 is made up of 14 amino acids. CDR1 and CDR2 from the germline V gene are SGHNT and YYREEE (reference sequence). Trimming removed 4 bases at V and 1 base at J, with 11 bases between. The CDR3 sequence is CASSTLTSNTEAFF. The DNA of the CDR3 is TGTGCCAGCAGCACCCTGACATCGAACACTGAAGCTTTCTTT. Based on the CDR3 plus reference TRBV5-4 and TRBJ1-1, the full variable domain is ETGVTQSPTHLIKTRGQQVTLRCSSQSGHNTVSWYQQALGQGPQFIFQYYREEENGRGNFPPRFSGLQFPNYSSELNVNALELDDSALYLCASSTLTSNTEAFFGQGTRLTVV.

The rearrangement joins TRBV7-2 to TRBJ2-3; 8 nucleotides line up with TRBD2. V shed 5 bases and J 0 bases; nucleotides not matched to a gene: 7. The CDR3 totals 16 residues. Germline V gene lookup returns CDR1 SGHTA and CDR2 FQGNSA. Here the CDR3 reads CASSPTSGTSTDTQYF. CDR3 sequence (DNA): TGTGCCAGCAGCCCCACTAGCGGAACTAGCACAGATACGCAGTATTTT.

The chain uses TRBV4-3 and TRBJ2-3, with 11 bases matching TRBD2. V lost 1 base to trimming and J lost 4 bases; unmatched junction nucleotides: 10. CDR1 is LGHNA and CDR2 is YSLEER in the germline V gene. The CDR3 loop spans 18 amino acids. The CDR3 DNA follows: TGCGCCAGCAGCCAAGGTCTTGAAAGTAGCGGGGGGGCAGATACGCAGTATTTT. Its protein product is CASSQGLESSGGADTQYF.

CDR3 sequence reads: CASSAGQGRHNTEAFF. As DNA, the CDR3 is TGCGCCAGCAGCGCAGGACAGGGTAGGCATAACACTGAAGCTTTCTTT. The V call is TRBV5-1, the J call TRBJ1-1, with 8 bases that match TRBD1. Germline assignment: CDR1 SGHRS and CDR2 YFSETQ. The CDR3 spans 16 residues. Trimming took 4 bases from V and 2 from J; bases not matched to a gene: 10.

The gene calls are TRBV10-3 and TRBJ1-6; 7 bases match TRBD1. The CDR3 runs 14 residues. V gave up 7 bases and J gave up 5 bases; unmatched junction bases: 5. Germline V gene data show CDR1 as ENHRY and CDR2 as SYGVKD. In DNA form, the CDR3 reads TGTGCCATCAAGGCCGGACAGGATAATTCACCCCTCCACTTT. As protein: CAIKAGQDNSPLHF.

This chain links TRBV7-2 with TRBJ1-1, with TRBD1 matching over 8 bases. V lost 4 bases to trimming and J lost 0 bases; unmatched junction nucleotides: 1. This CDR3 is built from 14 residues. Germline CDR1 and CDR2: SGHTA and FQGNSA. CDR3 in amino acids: CASSSTGVNTEAFF. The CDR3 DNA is TGTGCCAGCAGCTCGACAGGGGTGAACACTGAAGCTTTCTTT.

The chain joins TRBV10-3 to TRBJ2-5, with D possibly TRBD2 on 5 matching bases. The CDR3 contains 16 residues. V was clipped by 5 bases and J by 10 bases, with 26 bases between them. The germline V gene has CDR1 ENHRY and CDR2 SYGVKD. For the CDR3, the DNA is TGTGCCATCAGTCAACCACAGAAGACCGGGCCTCGGGGCCAGTACTTC. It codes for CAISQPQKTGPRGQYF.